These 30 T cell receptor beta chains were all obtained from the same sample, sequenced in a study of cytomegalovirus exposure and HLA in healthy donors. Profiling relied on immunoSEQ multiplex PCR, and the TCRdb table lists in-frame clones only, not all of them. The data contain 97,000 or so clones, roughly 94% of them seen just once; the ten biggest clones take up 0.89%. Source material: PBMCs. These receptors all stem from a woman aged 18-29 years in good health and CMV-seronegative.

The chain recombines TRBV5-1 with TRBJ1-6; the D gene is possibly TRBD1 (5 bases). V dropped 0 bases and J dropped 2 bases, with 12 bases sitting between them. CDR3 length equals 17 residues. The V gene's germline CDR1 is SGHRS and CDR2 YFSETQ. CDR3 nucleotides: TGCGCCAGCAGCTTGGGCGCAGGGTTGACCTATAATTCACCCCTCCACTTT. Protein: CASSLGAGLTYNSPLHF.

In this sample, this clone turned up a few times. This chain uses TRBV6-1 with TRBJ1-1; 7 nucleotides match TRBD1. The CDR3 runs to 13 residues. Losses at the gene ends were 7 bases for V and 1 base for J; bases not matched to a gene: 3. The germline gives CDR1 MNHNS, CDR2 SASEGT. The CDR3 protein is CASTGQENTEAFF. The CDR3 DNA follows: TGTGCCAGCACCGGACAGGAGAACACTGAAGCTTTCTTT.

The CDR3 loop is CASSVAGLHNEQFF. The CDR3 DNA sequence: TGTGCCAGCAGCGTAGCGGGACTTCACAATGAGCAGTTCTTC. This rearrangement joins TRBV9 to TRBJ2-1; possible D gene TRBD2, 6 bases. There are 14 residues in the CDR3. Germline V gene lookup returns CDR1 SGDLS and CDR2 YYNGEE. V was pared by 0 bases and J by 5 bases, with 9 bases between. The variable domain in full, with the rest retrieved from reference TRBV9 and TRBJ2-1, is DSGVTQTPKHLITATGQRVTLRCSPRSGDLSVYWYQQSLDQGLQFLIQYYNGEERAKGNILERFSAQQFPDLHSELNLSSLELGDSALYFCASSVAGLHNEQFFGPGTRLTVL.

CDR3 sequence reads: CASSQDRDYRWERRFF. DNA for the CDR3: TGTGCCAGCAGCCAAGATCGGGACTACCGGTGGGAAAGACGGTTCTTC. The chain employs TRBV14 and TRBJ2-1; 7 bases are a match to TRBD2. With 0 bases clipped from V and 15 bases from J, the junction kept 17 bases outside the gene matches. Germline-derived CDR1 and CDR2 are SGHDN and FVKESK. This CDR3 region has 16 residues.

The rearrangement joins TRBV11-3 to TRBJ2-7; a weak D match, TRBD2 (6 bases). Per the germline V gene, CDR1 is SGHNT and CDR2 is YENEEA. This CDR3 spans 14 amino acids. Trimming pared 1 base from V and 5 bases from J, leaving 12 bases between. CDR3 sequence: CASSLGAGSHEQYF. The CDR3 bases are TGTGCCAGCAGCTTAGGTGCGGGATCACACGAGCAGTACTTC.

This chain connects TRBV19 to TRBJ1-1; no firm D call. Germline V lookup: CDR1 LNHDA, CDR2 SQIVND (reference sequence). The CDR3 totals 15 residues. Trimming shortened V by 1 base and J by 0 bases, and 9 bases separated the two germline ends. DNA for the CDR3: TGTGCCAGTAGTATAGGGTGGCAGTTGAACACTGAAGCTTTCTTT. Translated, it gives CASSIGWQLNTEAFF. Variable domain in full (rest from reference TRBV19 and TRBJ1-1): DGGITQSPKYLFRKEGQNVTLSCEQNLNHDAMYWYRQDPGQGLRLIYYSQIVNDFQKGDIAEGYSVSREKKESFPLTVTSAQKNPTAFYLCASSIGWQLNTEAFFGQGTRLTVV.

In DNA, the CDR3 is TGTGCCAGTAGTATAGGGGACAGGGATTACTATGGCTACACCTTC. It encodes CASSIGDRDYYGYTF. The chain couples TRBV19 to TRBJ1-2, with 9 nucleotides matching TRBD1. V trimming: 1 base; J trimming: 3 bases; junction bases outside the gene matches: 3. The CDR3 is 15 amino acids. Per the germline V gene, CDR1 is LNHDA and CDR2 is SQIVND (reference sequence). Full variable domain (remainder filled in from reference TRBV19 and TRBJ1-2): DGGITQSPKYLFRKEGQNVTLSCEQNLNHDAMYWYRQDPGQGLRLIYYSQIVNDFQKGDIAEGYSVSREKKESFPLTVTSAQKNPTAFYLCASSIGDRDYYGYTFGSGTRLTVV.

V and J are TRBV7-2 and TRBJ1-6, with 8 positions matching TRBD1. The ends lost 4 bases at V and 11 bases at J; junction bases unmatched: 10. CDR1 and CDR2 (germline): SGHTA, FQGNSA. The CDR3 spans 15 residues. The DNA of the CDR3 is TGTGCCAGCAGCTCAGGGACAGGCCTTAAAACACCCCTCCACTTT. Translated: CASSSGTGLKTPLHF.

This chain links TRBV6-5 with TRBJ1-1; D remains ambiguous. V lost 1 base, J lost 4 bases, and 16 bases lay in between. The V gene's germline CDR1 is MNHEY and CDR2 SVGAGI. The CDR3 spans 16 residues. This chain's CDR3 is CASSYFGWGGGTEAFF. The CDR3 DNA follows: TGTGCCAGCAGTTACTTTGGCTGGGGAGGAGGCACTGAAGCTTTCTTT.

This sequence joins TRBV7-3 and TRBJ1-2; no clear D. Germline-derived CDR1 and CDR2 are SGHTA and FQGTGA. V was cut by 3 bases and J by 4 bases, with 9 bases left in between. The CDR3 runs 13 residues. DNA for the CDR3: TGTGCCAGCAGCTTTGGCGGGTTCTATGGCTACACCTTC. Amino acids: CASSFGGFYGYTF.

V usage is TRBV9 and J usage is TRBJ2-2, with D possibly matching TRBD2 (5 bases). This CDR3 is 16 amino acids long. V was shortened by 3 bases and J by 6 bases, with 18 bases between the two germline ends. Per germline, CDR1 SGDLS and CDR2 YYNGEE. The CDR3 DNA reads as TGTGCCAGCAGCGCCCTAGACGGGGTGGTAGCCGGGGAGCTGTTTTTT. This gives the protein CASSALDGVVAGELFF.

The chain couples TRBV27 to TRBJ2-7, with 7 bases matching TRBD1. Unmatched junction bases numbered 6, after V lost 5 bases and J lost 2 bases. There are 14 residues in the CDR3. Germline V gene lookup returns CDR1 MNHEY and CDR2 SMNVEV (reference sequence). CDR3 in amino acids: CASSIRGNTYEQYF. CDR3 sequence (DNA): TGTGCCAGCAGTATCAGGGGGAATACCTACGAGCAGTACTTC.

This CDR3 reads CASRGQGGPGELFF. CDR3 coding DNA: TGTGCCAGCAGGGGACAGGGAGGGCCCGGGGAGCTGTTTTTT. The rearrangement links TRBV7-2 to TRBJ2-2, with 9 bases identical to TRBD1. The CDR3 consists of 14 residues. Looked up from germline, CDR1 is SGHTA and CDR2 is FQGNSA. V lost 6 bases, J lost 6 bases, and 5 bases stayed unmatched.

The genes are TRBV25-1 and TRBJ1-3; 9 bases are a match to TRBD1. The CDR3 consists of 16 residues. V gave up 4 bases and J gave up 3 bases; unmatched junction bases: 7. Germline-derived CDR1 and CDR2 are MGHDK and SYGVNS. The CDR3 bases are TGTGCCAGCAGTGCCACCACAGGGGGCGTTGGAAACACCATATATTTT. Its translation: CASSATTGGVGNTIYF.

This chain links TRBV4-3 with TRBJ2-7, with D maybe TRBD1 (5 bases). Germline V CDR1 and CDR2: LGHNA, YSLEER. Trimming took 0 bases from V and 5 from J, leaving 14 bases between them. The CDR3 has 15 amino acids. The CDR3 protein is CASSQDQGISNEQYF. The DNA for the CDR3 is TGCGCCAGCAGCCAAGATCAGGGCATCTCTAACGAGCAGTACTTC.

This clone appeared once. The chain recombines TRBV4-1 with TRBJ1-2; D might be TRBD1 (6 bases). The CDR3 covers 14 residues. The V gene's germline CDR1 is MGHRA and CDR2 YSYEKL. Deletions cut 4 bases from V and 3 bases from J, with 12 bases between. The CDR3 here is CASSPIQGDYGYTF. The CDR3 DNA reads as TGCGCCAGCAGCCCAATACAGGGAGACTATGGCTACACCTTC.

The J gene is TRBJ1-5, the V gene TRBV7-9; 9 bases are a match to TRBD1. Germline-derived CDR1 and CDR2 are SEHNR and FQNEAQ (reference sequence). The V and J ends lost 3 bases and 7 bases, in that order; junction bases with no gene match: 4. The CDR3 has 14 residues. The CDR3 here is CASSFGTGIQPQHF. As DNA, the CDR3 is TGTGCCAGCAGCTTCGGGACAGGGATCCAGCCCCAGCATTTT.

V gene TRBV6-5 combines with J gene TRBJ2-2; TRBD2 is a possible D gene (5 bases). Trimming took off 4 bases at V and 4 bases at J, with 13 bases between the two ends. The CDR3 extends over 15 amino acids. Germline values: CDR1 MNHEY, CDR2 SVGAGI. The CDR3 sequence is CASSSRGYPTGELFF. The CDR3 bases are TGTGCCAGCAGTTCCCGGGGTTATCCCACCGGGGAGCTGTTTTTT.

This sequence joins TRBV7-3 and TRBJ1-1; D is possibly TRBD1 (6 bases). The CDR3 has 13 residues. Trimming cost V 5 bases and J 7 bases, with 14 bases left between them. Germline-derived CDR1 and CDR2 are SGHTA and FQGTGA. The CDR3 sequence is CASSPTTGFEAFF. The CDR3 DNA follows: TGTGCCAGCAGCCCCACGACAGGATTTGAAGCTTTCTTT.

In nucleotides, the CDR3 is TGTGCCAGTAGTAGAGAACAGGGCCACACCTACGAGCAGTACTTC. This sequence encodes CASSREQGHTYEQYF. This chain uses TRBV19 with TRBJ2-7, with TRBD1 as a possible D gene (6 bases). The CDR3 runs 15 residues. CDR1 is LNHDA and CDR2 is SQIVND in the germline V gene (reference sequence). Deletions cut 4 bases from V and 2 bases from J, with 15 bases between.

V and J are TRBV7-2 and TRBJ1-1; 8 nucleotides align to TRBD1. This CDR3 is built from 17 residues. With 1 base clipped from V and 3 bases from J, the junction kept 10 bases outside the gene matches. Germline lookup yields CDR1 SGHTA and CDR2 FQGNSA. CDR3 sequence reads: CASSLERTGFSHTEAFF. Written as DNA, the CDR3 is TGTGCCAGCAGCTTAGAGAGGACAGGGTTTTCTCACACTGAAGCTTTCTTT. The whole variable domain, remainder taken from reference TRBV7-2 and TRBJ1-1, is GAGVSQSPSNKVTEKGKDVELRCDPISGHTALYWYRQSLGQGLEFLIYFQGNSAPDKSGLPSDRFSAERTGGSVSTLTIQRTQQEDSAVYLCASSLERTGFSHTEAFFGQGTRLTVV.

The chain recombines TRBV11-2 with TRBJ1-4; D uncertain. V lost 5 bases and J 0 bases, leaving 13 bases between the germline ends. Germline lookup yields CDR1 SGHAT and CDR2 FQNNGV. The CDR3 consists of 16 residues. In nucleotides, the CDR3 is TGTGCCAGCAGCCGTATCACCGGGACAACTAATGAAAAACTGTTTTTT. Translated, it gives CASSRITGTTNEKLFF.

This clone was seen a handful of times. The V gene is TRBV7-2, the J gene TRBJ1-2; D may be TRBD1 (5 bases). Deletions cut 5 bases from V and 2 bases from J, with 12 bases between. The CDR3 totals 14 residues. Germline CDR1 is SGHTA and CDR2 is FQGNSA. This CDR3 reads CASSERQLNYGYTF. Here the CDR3 DNA reads TGTGCCAGCAGCGAGAGACAGCTCAACTATGGCTACACCTTC.

V is TRBV6-5 and J is TRBJ2-5; 8 nucleotides match TRBD1. The CDR3 sequence is 15 residues long. The V gene's germline CDR1 is MNHEY and CDR2 SVGAGI. The J segment lost 5 bases and the V segment lost 6 bases, leaving 11 bases of the junction unmatched. The CDR3 DNA follows: TGTGCCAGCAGCCACCGACAGGGGCCAAGGGAGACCCAGTACTTC. Protein: CASSHRQGPRETQYF.

J is TRBJ2-5 and V is TRBV18, with D possibly TRBD1 on 5 matching bases. Germline-derived CDR1 and CDR2 are KGHSH and LQKENI. The CDR3 sequence is 14 residues long. Trimming stripped 7 bases from V and 5 bases from J, with 17 bases between. The CDR3 sequence is CASYSTGPRETQYF. The CDR3 DNA follows: TGTGCCAGCTATTCCACAGGCCCACGGGAGACCCAGTACTTC.

The V gene is TRBV6-6, the J gene TRBJ2-7; the D gene is possibly TRBD1 (6 bases). Germline assignment: CDR1 MNHNY and CDR2 SVGAGI (reference sequence). With 10 bases removed from V and 0 bases from J, the gap between germline ends came to 19 bases. The CDR3 spans 15 residues. The CDR3 loop is CATKLIQGPSYEQYF. DNA for the CDR3: TGTGCCACCAAACTAATACAGGGTCCCTCCTACGAGCAGTACTTC.

The chain employs TRBV4-3 and TRBJ2-1, with 9 nucleotides matching TRBD2. The CDR3 length is 17 residues. The V segment lost 0 bases and the J segment 2 bases; nucleotides outside the gene matches: 5. Germline V gene lookup returns CDR1 LGHNA and CDR2 YSLEER. CDR3 coding DNA: TGCGCCAGCAGCCAAGATAGCGCTAGCGGGGCCTACAATGAGCAGTTCTTC. Protein product: CASSQDSASGAYNEQFF.

This clone was recorded a few times. V and J are TRBV6-5 and TRBJ2-7; the match to TRBD1 covers 7 bases. The CDR3 totals 13 residues. Germline V lookup: CDR1 MNHEY, CDR2 SVGAGI. V lost 2 bases and J lost 4; bases outside the gene matches: 2. DNA for the CDR3: TGTGCCAGCAGTTACGGGACAGAATACGAGCAGTACTTC. Encoded protein: CASSYGTEYEQYF.

This chain connects TRBV4-1 to TRBJ2-3, with 8 bases aligning to TRBD2. Germline V gene sequence: CDR1 MGHRA, CDR2 YSYEKL. The CDR3 runs to 16 residues. V gave up 1 base and J gave up 4 bases; unmatched junction bases: 7. This chain's CDR3 is CASSQVKGAGADTQYF. DNA for the CDR3: TGCGCCAGCAGCCAAGTAAAAGGAGCGGGGGCAGATACGCAGTATTTT.

The rearrangement joins TRBV2 to TRBJ2-7, with D possibly TRBD1 on 5 matching bases. This CDR3 region has 12 residues. With 7 bases removed from V and 4 bases from J, the gap between germline ends came to 11 bases. Germline CDR1 is SNHLY and CDR2 is FYNNEI. CDR3 nucleotide sequence: TGTGCCAGCATCGGACAAGGATACGAGCAGTACTTC. Protein sequence: CASIGQGYEQYF. The variable domain in full, completed from reference TRBV2 and TRBJ2-7, reads EPEVTQTPSHQVTQMGQEVILRCVPISNHLYFYWYRQILGQKVEFLVSFYNNEISEKSEIFDDQFSVERPDGSNFTLKIRSTKLEDSAMYFCASIGQGYEQYFGPGTRLTVT.